Listed here is a single T cell receptor beta chain. Using immunoSEQ multiplex PCR, the repertoire was profiled, and TCRdb retains in-frame clones only, with some absent. The sample holds 100,000 to 110,000 clones, about nine tenths seen once. This specimen comes from a study of T cell responses to AZD1222 COVID-19 vaccine. The V segment lost 7 bases and the J segment 4 bases; nucleotides outside the gene matches: 22. Germline V gives CDR1 LNHDA, CDR2 SQIVND (reference sequence). The CDR3 runs 21 residues. The V call is TRBV19, the J call TRBJ2-7; 16 bases map to TRBD2. This sample comprised peripheral blood, obtained on day 0 of AZD1222 vaccination. The receptor was derived from an adult in good health. The CDR3 reads CASMASTGTSGRAFNLYEQYF. The CDR3 region has the DNA TGTGCCAGTATGGCCTCCACCGGGACTAGCGGGAGGGCCTTCAACCTGTACGAGCAGTACTTC.